The clone carrying this T cell receptor (beta chain) has only a few counts. One entry per CDR3 protein results from TCRdb running MiXCR on the 5' RACE reads. The data hold tens of thousands of distinct CDR3 sequences, with about 12% observed a single time. CDR1 and CDR2 (germline): SGHTA, FQGNSA. There are 15 residues in the CDR3. V was pared by 3 bases and J by 8 bases, with 19 bases between. The data are from a study of early T cells in non-severe SARS-CoV-2 infection. This sequence was found in an adult who was a healthcare worker with PCR-confirmed SARS-CoV-2 infection or an uninfected control (not recorded which). This rearrangement joins TRBV7-2 to TRBJ1-2, with a weak D call TRBD1 (5 bases). The sample in question was whole blood, obtained at baseline. The CDR3 DNA reads TGTGCCAGCAGCTTCCGGGACCCCGCCCGGAAGGGCTACACCTTC. It specifies CASSFRDPARKGYTF.